This section outlines one TCR beta chain sequence together with its context. As yet, its antigen is unknown. This sample stems from a study of cytomegalovirus exposure and HLA in healthy donors. The study's findings and limits: Reports described diagnosis of cytomegalovirus status by the classifier as highly specific and sensitive. In a later analysis, TCR beta V- and J-gene trimming was associated with a missense DCLRE1C variant. Most TCRs appeared rarely, but some public TCRs recurred in many donors. The study recorded 164 TCR beta chains that were cytomegalovirus-associated.

Trimming left V 2 bases short and J 7 bases short, with 23 bases between. The CDR3 runs to 17 residues. The germline gives CDR1 LNHNV, CDR2 YYDKDF (reference sequence). The PCR had 60 Vbeta and 13 Jbeta primers. Profiled with immunoSEQ multiplex PCR; TCRdb holds only in-frame clones, not every one. The sample carries over 75,000 clones, about four fifths recorded once. Source material: PBMCs. The chain has TRBV15 and TRBJ1-2, with D possibly TRBD1 on 5 matching bases. The source of this sequence is a woman under 30 in good health and CMV-seropositive. The CDR3 DNA reads TGTGCCACCAGCAGAAGGTCCGGGGGGGATTCCGGGTCTGGCTACACCTTC. Its protein product is CATSRRSGGDSGSGYTF.